These 20 T cell receptor beta chains came from one sample sequenced in a study of blood T cell repertoires in COVID-19. Measured with immunoSEQ multiplex PCR; TCRdb has only the in-frame clones, and not every one. The table records over 300,000 clones, roughly 90% of them present only once. Sample: peripheral blood. The receptor set was obtained from a man aged 18 to 35 with active or convalescent COVID-19.

V gene TRBV6-5 combines with J gene TRBJ1-2; D remains unclear. This CDR3 has 15 residues. Germline lookup yields CDR1 MNHEY and CDR2 SVGAGI. Trimming shortened V by 0 bases and J by 5 bases, and 13 bases separated the two germline ends. In nucleotides, the CDR3 is TGTGCCAGCAGTTACTCGGCAGGTCTACCGTATGGCTACACCTTC. Amino acid sequence: CASSYSAGLPYGYTF.

The chain couples TRBV6-6 to TRBJ2-1, with 7 bases lining up with TRBD2. J gave up 0 bases and V 5 bases, and 4 bases lay outside the gene matches. The CDR3 runs to 15 residues. CDR1 and CDR2 (germline): MNHNY, SVGAGI (reference sequence). CDR3 amino acids: CASSPLAASYNEQFF. Here the CDR3 DNA reads TGTGCCAGCAGTCCTCTAGCGGCCTCCTACAATGAGCAGTTCTTC.

CDR3 nucleotides: TGTGCCAGCAGTTTTTTAAATCAGCCCCAGCATTTT. As protein: CASSFLNQPQHF. The chain employs TRBV28 and TRBJ1-5; D gene ambiguous. Germline V gene data show CDR1 as MDHEN and CDR2 as SYDVKM. Trimming took 3 bases from V and 4 from J, leaving 4 bases between them. This CDR3 is 12 amino acids long.

CDR3 nucleotides: TGTGCCAGCTCACCCGGGACAGGGTTACGAGCTTTCTTT. Amino acids: CASSPGTGLRAFF. The chain employs TRBV18 and TRBJ1-1; 9 bases agree with TRBD1. After removal of 3 bases from V and 10 bases from J, the junction contained 6 bases not matched to a gene. CDR3 size: 13 residues. Germline V lookup: CDR1 KGHSH, CDR2 LQKENI.

This clone was seen just once. The rearrangement uses TRBV11-2 and TRBJ2-7, with 7 bases matching TRBD1. The CDR3 is made up of 15 amino acids. CDR1 and CDR2 from the germline V gene are SGHAT and FQNNGV. V was pared by 4 bases and J by 0 bases, with 6 bases of the junction left unmatched. CDR3 DNA: TGTGCCAGCAGCTCGATAGGGGACAGCTCCTACGAGCAGTACTTC. Its protein product is CASSSIGDSSYEQYF. The whole variable domain, remainder taken from reference TRBV11-2 and TRBJ2-7, is EAGVAQSPRYKIIEKRQSVAFWCNPISGHATLYWYQQILGQGPKLLIQFQNNGVVDDSQLPKDRFSAERLKGVDSTLKIQPAKLEDSAVYLCASSSIGDSSYEQYFGPGTRLTVT.

CDR3 sequence reads: CATSVMSQEYNYGYTF. CDR3 DNA sequence: TGTGCCACCAGCGTGATGTCACAGGAATACAACTATGGCTACACCTTC. The genes are TRBV24-1 and TRBJ1-2; maybe TRBD1 (5 bases). The CDR3 extends over 16 amino acids. Germline lookup yields CDR1 KGHDR and CDR2 SFDVKD. V lost 7 bases and J lost 2, with 19 bases in between.

The chain recombines TRBV7-2 with TRBJ2-5; the match to TRBD2 covers 7 bases. CDR1 SGHTA and CDR2 FQGNSA come from the germline V gene. Germline trimming cut 1 base from V and 2 bases from J; bases unmatched to any gene: 4. This CDR3 region has 15 residues. The DNA for the CDR3 is TGTGCCAGCAGCTTAGAGGCGGGAGAACAAGAGACCCAGTACTTC. It translates to CASSLEAGEQETQYF. Full variable domain (remainder filled in from reference TRBV7-2 and TRBJ2-5): GAGVSQSPSNKVTEKGKDVELRCDPISGHTALYWYRQSLGQGLEFLIYFQGNSAPDKSGLPSDRFSAERTGGSVSTLTIQRTQQEDSAVYLCASSLEAGEQETQYFGPGTRLLVL.

The V call is TRBV28, the J call TRBJ2-1; 9 bases match TRBD1. CDR3 length: 18 amino acids. The germline V gene has CDR1 MDHEN and CDR2 SYDVKM. The V segment lost 8 bases and the J segment 8 bases; nucleotides outside the gene matches: 22. CDR3 loop: CASPVFVLTGQGVDEQFF. The CDR3, as DNA: TGTGCCAGCCCAGTTTTTGTGTTGACGGGACAGGGTGTGGATGAGCAGTTCTTC.

V and J are TRBV6-2 or TRBV6-3 and TRBJ2-7; TRBD1 matches at 7 bases. The CDR3 spans 14 residues. Germline trimming cut 6 bases from V and 1 base from J; bases unmatched to any gene: 6. Looked up from germline, CDR1 is MNHEY and CDR2 is SVGEGT. For the CDR3, the DNA is TGTGCCAGCAGCTTCGACAGGGCTTCCTACGAGCAGTACTTC. This gives the protein CASSFDRASYEQYF.

The CDR3 coding sequence is TGTGCCAGCAGCCAAAAGGGCGGATGGGAGTCGGAGACCCAGTACTTC. This sequence encodes CASSQKGGWESETQYF. The gene calls are TRBV7-3 and TRBJ2-5; D possibly corresponds to TRBD2 (5 bases). The CDR3 is 16 amino acids. The ends were cut back, 5 bases at V and 5 bases at J, with 21 bases in the middle. Germline CDR1 is SGHTA and CDR2 is FQGTGA.

This clone was seen more than once but under ten times. The chain is built from TRBV4-1 and TRBJ1-1; no reliable D call. CDR3 length equals 15 residues. Germline V gene sequence: CDR1 MGHRA, CDR2 YSYEKL. Trimming took off 1 base at V and 3 bases at J, with 12 bases between the two ends. CDR3 amino acids: CASSQAVPSDTEAFF. CDR3 sequence (DNA): TGCGCCAGCAGCCAAGCGGTTCCTTCGGACACTGAAGCTTTCTTT.

The chain joins TRBV6-6 to TRBJ1-2; tentatively, D is TRBD1 (5 bases). Trimming left V 6 bases short and J 8 bases short, with 16 bases between. CDR3 length: 13 residues. The germline V gene has CDR1 MNHNY and CDR2 SVGAGI (reference sequence). DNA for the CDR3: TGTGCCAGCAGCCCCCGGGGGGAGCGAGGCTACACCTTC. Amino acid sequence: CASSPRGERGYTF.

This clone was picked up a small number of times. The same CDR3 also results from other DNA sequences found in this sample. The rearrangement links TRBV4-2 to TRBJ1-2; D remains unclear. V lost 1 base, J lost 4 bases, and 7 bases lay in between. The length of the CDR3 is 13 residues. Germline values: CDR1 LGHNA, CDR2 YNFKEQ. The CDR3 loop reads CASSQGGSYGYTF. CDR3 DNA: TGTGCCAGCAGCCAAGGAGGGTCCTATGGCTACACCTTC.

The CDR3, as DNA: TGTGCCAGCAGCCGAGCCGCGTGGGACACCTCCTACGAGCAGTACTTC. This codes for CASSRAAWDTSYEQYF. The rearrangement uses TRBV5-5 and TRBJ2-7; D might be TRBD1 (6 bases). The V gene lost 4 bases and the J gene lost 0 bases, with 17 bases spanning the gap. Per the germline V gene, CDR1 is SGHKS and CDR2 is YYEKEE (reference sequence). The CDR3 length is 16 residues.

This clone has a single count. The chain links TRBV19 to TRBJ2-1; D may be TRBD2 (5 bases). CDR1 and CDR2 (germline): LNHDA, SQIVND (reference sequence). The germline V and J ends were trimmed by 4 bases and 2 bases, with 12 bases remaining between them. The CDR3 consists of 15 residues. Here the CDR3 reads CASSNPIGTYNEQFF. In nucleotides, the CDR3 is TGTGCCAGTAGTAACCCCATCGGGACCTACAATGAGCAGTTCTTC.

A word on this clone: In the same sample, other DNA sequences code for this CDR3. V and J are TRBV2 and TRBJ1-4, with 7 bases lining up with TRBD1. The CDR3 extends over 15 amino acids. CDR1 is SNHLY, CDR2 FYNNEI, per germline. J gave up 4 bases and V 6 bases, and 8 bases lay outside the gene matches. The CDR3 sequence: CASSEQGLGNEKLFF. The DNA for the CDR3 is TGTGCCAGCAGCGAACAGGGGTTAGGTAATGAAAAACTGTTTTTT.

The chain combines TRBV7-2 with TRBJ2-1; TRBD1 is a possible D gene (5 bases). CDR3 length equals 13 residues. Trimming left V 4 bases short and J 4 bases short, with 8 bases between. Germline CDR1 reads SGHTA; CDR2 reads FQGNSA. Here the CDR3 reads CASSWQGYNEQFF. The DNA for the CDR3 is TGTGCCAGCAGCTGGCAGGGTTACAATGAGCAGTTCTTC.

The J gene is TRBJ1-1, the V gene TRBV9; 8 bases are shared with TRBD1. CDR3 size: 14 residues. Germline V gene lookup returns CDR1 SGDLS and CDR2 YYNGEE. With V trimmed by 4 bases and J by 5 bases, 7 bases remained unmatched. CDR3: CASSPRTGRTEAFF. The CDR3 nucleotides are TGTGCCAGCAGCCCTCGGACAGGGAGAACTGAAGCTTTCTTT.

The chain joins TRBV9 to TRBJ1-6, with 7 bases identical to TRBD1. The CDR3 totals 14 residues. CDR1 and CDR2 (germline): SGDLS, YYNGEE. V shed 4 bases, J shed 9 bases, and the junction held 7 bases outside the gene matches. The CDR3 loop is CASSLRTGSSPLHF. As DNA, the CDR3 is TGTGCCAGCAGCCTCCGGACAGGCAGTTCACCCCTCCACTTT. The full variable domain, its missing parts supplied by reference TRBV9 and TRBJ1-6, is DSGVTQTPKHLITATGQRVTLRCSPRSGDLSVYWYQQSLDQGLQFLIQYYNGEERAKGNILERFSAQQFPDLHSELNLSSLELGDSALYFCASSLRTGSSPLHFGNGTRLTVT.

A few counts support this clone. The J gene is TRBJ1-2, the V gene TRBV20-1; TRBD1 agrees at 9 bases. The J segment lost 3 bases and the V segment lost 3 bases, leaving 5 bases of the junction unmatched. Germline CDR1 is DFQATT and CDR2 is SNEGSKA (reference sequence). This CDR3 has 14 residues. In DNA form, the CDR3 reads TGCAGTGCTAGTGAAGGGACAGGGTACTATGGCTACACCTTC. This translates into CSASEGTGYYGYTF.